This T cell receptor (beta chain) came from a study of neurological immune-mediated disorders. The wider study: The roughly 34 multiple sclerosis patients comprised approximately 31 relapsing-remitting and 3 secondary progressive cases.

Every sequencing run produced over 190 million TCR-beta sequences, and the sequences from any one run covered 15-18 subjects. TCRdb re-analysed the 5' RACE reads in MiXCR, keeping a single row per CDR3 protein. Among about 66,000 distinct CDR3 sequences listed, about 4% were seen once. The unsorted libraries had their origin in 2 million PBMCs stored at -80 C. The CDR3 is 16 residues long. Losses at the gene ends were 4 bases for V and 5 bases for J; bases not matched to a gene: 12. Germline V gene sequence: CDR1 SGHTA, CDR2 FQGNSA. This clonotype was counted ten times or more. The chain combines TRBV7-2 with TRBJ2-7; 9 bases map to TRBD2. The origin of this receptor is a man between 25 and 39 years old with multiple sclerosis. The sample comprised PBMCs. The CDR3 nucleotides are TGTGCCAGCAGCTCCCGCCCGGGACTAGCTTCCCACGAGCAGTACTTC. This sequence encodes CASSSRPGLASHEQYF.